Below, one T cell receptor (beta chain) is given with its context. The antigen it binds to is not known. No quality values exist for individual bases; no much larger clone is one base distant. The CDR3 regions of human TCRbeta chains were analyzed by immunosequencing. The paper's data handling went like this. TCRs in the repertoires were matched against a reference library of SARS-CoV-2-specific TCRs that had been generated with the MIRA antigen-specificity platform. Breadth meant the fraction of unique TCRs that were SARS-CoV-2-associated, whereas depth meant the fraction of total T cells that were SARS-CoV-2-associated. Each spike-specific TCR was assigned to its reactive spike region and to a CD4 or CD8 class using the MIRA data. Log10-transformed breadth and depth values were compared by one-way ANOVA with Sidak's multiple comparisons tests. Here the immuneACCESS table is served through TCRdb, limited to in-frame sequences with V and J called. Missing clones are a known gap in these copies; in checked studies unresolved V genes cover under half, and the rest lacks a known reason. V, J and clone size are those of that table, while D and trimming were read from the DNA. A total of over 120,000 clones appear in this sample, approximately 93% of them only once. The ten largest clonotypes hold less than 15% of the sample.

The sample is drawn from a study of T cell responses to AZD1222 COVID-19 vaccine (dated by TCRdb to the early 2020s). As for the study more broadly: TCR sequencing covered some 240 trial participants: around 210 given two doses of AZD1222 and 26 given two doses of MenACWY control vaccine. Trial participants were enrolled by age into subgroups of 18-55, 56-69 and 70-plus years, and around 150, 29 and 61 TCR-sequenced participants, respectively, were included in these subgroups. The paper's findings and limits, for the study overall: Nearly half of unique spike-specific TCRs reportedly recognized epitopes outside regions mutated in the B.1.351 and B.1.1.7 variants. Participants were mostly white British and included more females than males, and it was suggested by the authors that clonal diversity may have been underestimated. In the small 56-69-year group, the increase in depth fell short of significance, most likely because of low power. CD4 TCRs associated with the vaccine covered the entire spike protein, and the dominant responses were in regions 160-218 and 743-854. After two AZD1222 doses, spike-specific TCR breadth and depth were significantly higher than at day 0 and than in MenACWY recipients. Only five to seven AZD1222 recipients were SARS-CoV-2 seropositive at baseline, limiting conclusions about previously exposed vaccinees. Because no day 14 peak-response samples were available, the repertoires could be characterized only after the peak T cell response.

Interpreted using the paper, the time point label stands for: sample from adult after SARS-CoV-2 infection, after symptom onset. Two convalescent COVID-19 patients, sampled after symptom onset from adults with prior SARS-CoV-2 infection, were also TCR-sequenced for comparison. Trimming leaves V shorter by 2 bases and J shorter by 2 bases, with the junction holding 6 bases beyond the gene matches. The germline V gene sets CDR1 to MNHEY and CDR2 to SVGAGI. The CDR3 numbers 16 residues from cysteine through phenylalanine. The CDR3 DNA has 48 bases and is translated from base 1. The material sequenced was peripheral blood, taken after recovery from COVID-19. The TCR sequence derives from an adult who had recovered from COVID-19. The receptor chain draws on TRBV6-5 and TRBJ2-3, and TRBD2 matches 8 of the central bases. The CDR3 has the sequence CASSYTSGRSTDTQYF. The DNA sequence is TGTGCCAGCAGTTACACTAGCGGCCGATCCACAGATACGCAGTATTTT.